This T cell receptor (beta chain) is from a study of blood T cell repertoires in COVID-19. About the study: Sites across the United States, Italy and Spain contributed samples from acute and convalescent COVID-19. The cDNA or gDNA used as material had been derived from T cells, B-cell-depleted T cells, or PBMCs.

From germline, CDR1 is SGHAT and CDR2 FQNNGV. The CDR3 is made up of 13 amino acids. V shed 2 bases and J shed 2 bases, with 7 bases lying between them. Original data processing: Counts of nucleated cells, estimated from reference gene primer amplification, were obtained. TCRdb keeps only in-frame clones here, not all; method: immunoSEQ multiplex PCR. V, J and clone size derive from that table, while D and trimming were established from the DNA sequence. The sample includes 45,000 to 65,000 clones, more than 80% of them seen just once. This receptor was identified in a woman aged 60-75 years with acute or convalescent COVID-19. What was sequenced was peripheral blood. V gene TRBV11-2 combines with J gene TRBJ2-7, with unresolved D. This CDR3 is CASSLNTPYEQYF. In DNA form, the CDR3 reads TGTGCCAGCAGCTTAAACACCCCCTACGAGCAGTACTTC.